This T cell receptor (beta chain) was retrieved from a study of shared clonotypes between healthy human individuals. CDR1 is SGHTA and CDR2 is FQGNSA in the germline V gene. The CDR3 spans 13 residues. Trimming removed 2 bases at V and 5 bases at J, with 7 bases between. Splitting the CD4+ cells yielded a CD45RA+ naive subset and a CD45RA-negative memory subset. It was at deep level that the assay was run. For sorted subsets, about 0.2 ug DNA per replicate equaled about 30,000 T cell genomes. Some clones are missing from TCRdb's copy, which holds only in-frame ones; the method was immunoSEQ multiplex PCR. The table records about 1.1 million clones, approximately 77% of them present only once. Of note for this clone: This may arise from a read error, as a much more abundant clone is one base away.

This sequence was found in a man between 18 and 35 years old in good health. Some clones in this sample may be carry-over from other donors' samples. Sequenced: memory CD4+ T cells from PBMCs. The subset denotes: CD45RA-negative fraction. V and J are TRBV7-2 and TRBJ1-5; weak D call: TRBD1 (5 bases). The CDR3 here is CASSLQGDQPQHF. The DNA for the CDR3 is TGTGCCAGCAGCTTACAGGGTGATCAGCCCCAGCATTTT.